These 16 T cell receptor beta chains were all obtained from the same sample, sequenced in a study of control samples from healthy donors and cancer patients. Method: immunoSEQ multiplex PCR; TCRdb's copy keeps in-frame clones and lacks some. In the table there are approximately 130,000 clones, roughly nine tenths of which are singletons. Sequenced input: blood. The receptors shown here come from a man aged 45-65 years in good health.

On this clone: Other DNA sequences in this sample translate to the same CDR3. The genes are TRBV6-5 and TRBJ2-7; TRBD1 agrees at 8 bases. The CDR3 covers 13 residues. The J segment lost 3 bases and the V segment lost 7 bases, leaving 5 bases of the junction unmatched. Germline assignment: CDR1 MNHEY and CDR2 SVGAGI. CDR3 nucleotides: TGTGCCAGCACCGCGACAGGGGTCTACGAGCAGTACTTC. This translates into CASTATGVYEQYF.

The rearrangement joins TRBV19 to TRBJ2-2; weak D call: TRBD2 (5 bases). V was clipped by 5 bases and J by 2 bases, with 9 bases between them. This CDR3 has 14 amino acids. Germline V gene sequence: CDR1 LNHDA, CDR2 SQIVND (reference sequence). The CDR3 protein is CASSRTPNTGELFF. In DNA, the CDR3 is TGTGCCAGTAGTCGGACTCCCAACACCGGGGAGCTGTTTTTT.

The genes are TRBV5-5 and TRBJ2-5; 10 nucleotides align to TRBD1. This CDR3 has 14 amino acids. The V segment lost 4 bases and the J segment 2 bases; nucleotides outside the gene matches: 2. The germline gives CDR1 SGHKS, CDR2 YYEKEE (reference sequence). The CDR3 is CASSEDRGQETQYF. For the CDR3, the DNA is TGTGCCAGCAGCGAGGACAGGGGGCAAGAGACCCAGTACTTC.

The genes are TRBV5-1 and TRBJ2-3; D may be TRBD1 (6 bases). In germline, CDR1 is SGHRS, CDR2 YFSETQ. V lost 0 bases and J 2 bases, leaving 7 bases between the germline ends. This CDR3 is built from 14 residues. CDR3 bases: TGCGCCAGCAGCTTGGAGGGGGTCACAGATACGCAGTATTTT. Protein: CASSLEGVTDTQYF. Variable domain in full (rest from reference TRBV5-1 and TRBJ2-3): KAGVTQTPRYLIKTRGQQVTLSCSPISGHRSVSWYQQTPGQGLQFLFEYFSETQRNKGNFPGRFSGRQFSNSRSEMNVSTLELGDSALYLCASSLEGVTDTQYFGPGTRLTVL.

The rearrangement joins TRBV19 to TRBJ2-6; D ambiguous. Germline CDR1 and CDR2: LNHDA and SQIVND (reference sequence). V shed 5 bases and J shed 0 bases, with 8 bases lying between them. The CDR3 spans 15 residues. CDR3 amino acids: CASSLDPSGANVLTF. The CDR3, as DNA: TGTGCCAGTAGTCTGGACCCCTCTGGGGCCAACGTCCTGACTTTC. Looking up the rest from reference TRBV19 and TRBJ2-6 gives the full variable domain: DGGITQSPKYLFRKEGQNVTLSCEQNLNHDAMYWYRQDPGQGLRLIYYSQIVNDFQKGDIAEGYSVSREKKESFPLTVTSAQKNPTAFYLCASSLDPSGANVLTFGAGSRLTVL.

The chain combines TRBV9 with TRBJ1-2, with TRBD1 matching 9 bases. Germline CDR1 SGDLS, CDR2 YYNGEE. V gave up 3 bases and J gave up 7 bases; unmatched junction bases: 4. This CDR3 has 13 residues. The CDR3 DNA is TGTGCCAGCAGCGAACAGGGGGCTGGTGGCTACACCTTC. Its protein product is CASSEQGAGGYTF.

The gene calls are TRBV5-1 and TRBJ1-1, with 8 bases aligning to TRBD1. Germline loops: CDR1 SGHRS, CDR2 YFSETQ. The CDR3 is made up of 16 amino acids. After removal of 5 bases from V and 0 bases from J, the junction contained 9 bases not matched to a gene. Here the CDR3 DNA reads TGCGCCAGCAGACCCGGACAGGGAAGGGTGAACACTGAAGCTTTCTTT. The encoded protein is CASRPGQGRVNTEAFF. Using reference TRBV5-1 and TRBJ1-1 for the parts outside the CDR3, the full variable domain is KAGVTQTPRYLIKTRGQQVTLSCSPISGHRSVSWYQQTPGQGLQFLFEYFSETQRNKGNFPGRFSGRQFSNSRSEMNVSTLELGDSALYLCASRPGQGRVNTEAFFGQGTRLTVV.

The chain combines TRBV7-2 with TRBJ1-2, with 10 nucleotides matching TRBD1. V dropped 1 base and J dropped 6; count of bases not matched to a gene: 8. Per the germline V gene, CDR1 is SGHTA and CDR2 is FQGNSA. The CDR3 contains 16 residues. CDR3 in amino acids: CASSLVFGTGENGYTF. In nucleotides, the CDR3 is TGTGCCAGCAGCTTAGTTTTTGGGACAGGGGAGAATGGCTACACCTTC.

The rearrangement joins TRBV28 to TRBJ2-7; TRBD1 matches 8 bases. Germline loops: CDR1 MDHEN, CDR2 SYDVKM. The CDR3 contains 13 residues. Germline trimming cut 8 bases from V and 4 bases from J; bases unmatched to any gene: 7. CDR3 protein: CASGGTGSYEQYF. CDR3 coding DNA: TGTGCCAGCGGGGGGACAGGCTCATACGAGCAGTACTTC.

The chain carries TRBV6-6 and TRBJ1-2, with D possibly matching TRBD1 (6 bases). The V gene lost 10 bases and the J gene lost 7 bases, with 19 bases spanning the gap. The CDR3 covers 13 residues. Germline V CDR1 and CDR2: MNHNY, SVGAGI (reference sequence). CDR3 sequence (DNA): TGTGCCACCCGGGAGACAGGAGGAACTGGCTACACCTTC. This encodes CATRETGGTGYTF.

V gene TRBV10-3 combines with J gene TRBJ2-5; 7 nucleotides match TRBD2. Germline V gene data show CDR1 as ENHRY and CDR2 as SYGVKD. The CDR3 sequence is 13 residues long. V was clipped by 5 bases and J by 5 bases; unmatched bases: 5. The chain's CDR3 is CAISTSAGETQYF. CDR3 in DNA: TGTGCCATCAGTACTAGCGCGGGGGAGACCCAGTACTTC.

The chain is built from TRBV5-4 and TRBJ2-7; D might be TRBD1 (6 bases). V lost 3 bases, J lost 5 bases, and 9 bases lay in between. This CDR3 contains 12 residues. CDR1 is SGHNT, CDR2 YYREEE, per germline (reference sequence). CDR3 sequence: CASSYGQNEQYF. The CDR3 DNA reads TGTGCCAGCAGCTACGGACAGAACGAGCAGTACTTC.

With regard to this clone: Other DNA sequences in this specimen translate into the identical CDR3. This chain links TRBV5-1 with TRBJ1-1; D not certain. The CDR3 has 12 residues. In germline, CDR1 is SGHRS, CDR2 YFSETQ. V lost 0 bases and J lost 5, with 5 bases in between. CDR3 protein: CASSLEGTEAFF. CDR3 in DNA: TGCGCCAGCAGCTTGGAAGGGACTGAAGCTTTCTTT. Drawing the rest from reference TRBV5-1 and TRBJ1-1, the complete variable domain is KAGVTQTPRYLIKTRGQQVTLSCSPISGHRSVSWYQQTPGQGLQFLFEYFSETQRNKGNFPGRFSGRQFSNSRSEMNVSTLELGDSALYLCASSLEGTEAFFGQGTRLTVV.

The CDR3 region is CASRVGRGGGQNTEAFF. The DNA of the CDR3 is TGTGCCAGCAGAGTAGGAAGGGGAGGGGGACAGAACACTGAAGCTTTCTTT. The chain recombines TRBV2 with TRBJ1-1; D is possibly TRBD1 (6 bases). The CDR3 runs 17 residues. The V end lost 6 bases, the J end lost 1 base, and 21 bases lay between the germline ends. Germline lookup yields CDR1 SNHLY and CDR2 FYNNEI.

The chain links TRBV5-5 to TRBJ1-4, with 9 bases matching TRBD1. There are 16 residues in the CDR3. Germline V gene lookup returns CDR1 SGHKS and CDR2 YYEKEE (reference sequence). Unmatched junction bases numbered 8, after V lost 5 bases and J lost 3 bases. The DNA for the CDR3 is TGTGCCAGCAGTAAGGGACAGGGCTTAGCTAATGAAAAACTGTTTTTT. Protein: CASSKGQGLANEKLFF.

This clone was recorded only once. The chain recombines TRBV5-1 with TRBJ2-5, with TRBD1 identical over 7 bases. Losses at the gene ends were 2 bases for V and 5 bases for J; bases not matched to a gene: 9. Germline V CDR1 and CDR2: SGHRS, YFSETQ. The CDR3 runs 15 residues. The CDR3 DNA reads TGCGCCAGCAGCTTCGCAGACAGGGTGAGGGAGACCCAGTACTTC. This translates into CASSFADRVRETQYF. Together with reference TRBV5-1 and TRBJ2-5, the CDR3 gives the full variable domain: KAGVTQTPRYLIKTRGQQVTLSCSPISGHRSVSWYQQTPGQGLQFLFEYFSETQRNKGNFPGRFSGRQFSNSRSEMNVSTLELGDSALYLCASSFADRVRETQYFGPGTRLLVL.